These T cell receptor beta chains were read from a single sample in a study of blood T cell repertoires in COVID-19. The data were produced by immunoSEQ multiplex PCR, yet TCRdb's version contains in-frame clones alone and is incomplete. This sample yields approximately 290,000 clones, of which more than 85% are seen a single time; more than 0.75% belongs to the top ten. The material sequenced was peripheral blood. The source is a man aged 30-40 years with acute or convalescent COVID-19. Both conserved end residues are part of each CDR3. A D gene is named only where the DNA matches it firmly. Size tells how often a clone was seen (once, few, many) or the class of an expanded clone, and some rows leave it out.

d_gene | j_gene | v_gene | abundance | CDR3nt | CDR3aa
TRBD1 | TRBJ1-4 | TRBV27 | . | TGTGCCAGCAGTTCCCTGACAGGGGGTGGTGAAAAACTGTTTTTT | CASSSLTGGGEKLFF
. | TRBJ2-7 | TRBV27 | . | TGTGCCAGCAGTTTACTACGAGGAGGGATTTCCTACGAGCAGTACTTC | CASSLLRGGISYEQYF
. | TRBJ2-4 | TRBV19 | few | TGTGCCAGTAGATTTAGCGGAAGCAAAAACATTCAGTACTTC | CASRFSGSKNIQYF
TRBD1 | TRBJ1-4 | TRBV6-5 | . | TGTGCCAGCAGCCCAGGACAGGGTAAACTGTTTTTT | CASSPGQGKLFF
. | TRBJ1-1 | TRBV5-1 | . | TGCGCCAGCAGCTTGAATAAGGGAGAAGCTACTGAAGCTTTCTTT | CASSLNKGEATEAFF
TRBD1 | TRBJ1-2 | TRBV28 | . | TGTGCCAGCAGTCCCGGACAGGGGGCAGGTGGCTACACCTTC | CASSPGQGAGGYTF
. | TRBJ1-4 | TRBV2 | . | TGTGCCAGCAGTCAACAGGGTAAAGGCGAAAAACTGTTTTTT | CASSQQGKGEKLFF
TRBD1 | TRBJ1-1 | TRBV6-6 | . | TGTGCCAGCAGTTACATGACAGGGGGCATATCTGAAGCTTTCTTT | CASSYMTGGISEAFF
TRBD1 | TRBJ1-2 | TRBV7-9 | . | TGTGCCAGCAGCTCCCACCGGACAGGGGGCGGATATGGCTACACCTTC | CASSSHRTGGGYGYTF
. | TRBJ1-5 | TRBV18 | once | TGTGCCAGCTCACCACGGGGTGGGGCCCATAGCAATCAGCCCCAGCATTTT | CASSPRGGAHSNQPQHF
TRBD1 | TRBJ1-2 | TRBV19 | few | TGTGCCAGTAGGGGCGTGAGAGGGACAGGAAGCACCTTC | CASRGVRGTGSTF
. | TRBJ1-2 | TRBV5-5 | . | TGTGCCAGCATCGGGTATGGCTACACCTTC | CASIGYGYTF
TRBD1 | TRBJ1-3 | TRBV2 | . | TGTGCCAGCAGTGCGGGACAGGGCTATACCATATATTTT | CASSAGQGYTIYF
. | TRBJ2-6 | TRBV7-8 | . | TGTGCCAGCAGCTTAGAGGGCAGGGTAACCTCTGGGGCCAACGTCCTGACTTTC | CASSLEGRVTSGANVLTF
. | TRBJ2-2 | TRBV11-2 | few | TGTGCCAGCAGCTTTGGATCGGGGACGAACACCGGGGAGCTGTTTTTT | CASSFGSGTNTGELFF
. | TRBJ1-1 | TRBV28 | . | TGTGCCAGCAGGGGACAAGTCTACAGGGAAGCTTTCTTT | CASRGQVYREAFF
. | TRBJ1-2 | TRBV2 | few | TGTGCCAGCAGCCCAGGGGCAGACTATGGCTACACCTTC | CASSPGADYGYTF
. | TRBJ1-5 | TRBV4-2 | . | TGTGCCAGCAGCCAGGATGGGATGGCAGGGCAGCCCCAGCATTTT | CASSQDGMAGQPQHF
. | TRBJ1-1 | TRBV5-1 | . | TGCGCCAGCAGTTTAGATCGGACTGAAGCTTTCTTT | CASSLDRTEAFF
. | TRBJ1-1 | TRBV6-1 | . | TGTGCCAGCAGTGAACAGGGGCTGTACACTGAAGCTTTCTTT | CASSEQGLYTEAFF
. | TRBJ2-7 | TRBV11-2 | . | TGTGCCAGCAGCCCCCGCGGGGAGTGGGACGAGCAGTACTTC | CASSPRGEWDEQYF
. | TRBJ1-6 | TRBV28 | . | TGTGCCACCGAAACTAATAATTCACCCCTCCACTTT | CATETNNSPLHF
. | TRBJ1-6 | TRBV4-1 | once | TGCGCCAGCAGCCAAGATGGGCCTCCCCTCCACTTT | CASSQDGPPLHF
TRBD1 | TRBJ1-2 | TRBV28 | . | TGTGCCAGCAGTTTTATCCCACTGACAGGGCACAACTATGGCTACACCTTC | CASSFIPLTGHNYGYTF
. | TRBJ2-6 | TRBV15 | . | TGTGCCACCAGCAGAGTCGGGTCTGGGGCCAACGTCCTGACTTTC | CATSRVGSGANVLTF
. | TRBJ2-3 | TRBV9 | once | TGTGCCAGCAGCGTAGCTAGGGGTTTGTTCACAGATACGCAGTATTTT | CASSVARGLFTDTQYF